Described below is a single T cell receptor beta chain sequence and its context. Assay used: immunoSEQ multiplex PCR; TCRdb lists only in-frame clones, some missing. The sample contains around 100,000 clones, around 90% of which appear only once. The record originates from a study of blood T cell repertoires in COVID-19. Looking at the study overall: The samples span acute and convalescent COVID-19 from the United States, Italy and Spain. The analysed material was cDNA or gDNA that came from T cells, B-cell-depleted T cells, or PBMCs.

Germline loops: CDR1 SEHNR, CDR2 FQNEAQ (reference sequence). Unmatched junction bases numbered 9, after V lost 5 bases and J lost 4 bases. This CDR3 comprises 16 residues. The chain links TRBV7-9 to TRBJ1-1, with 11 bases aligning to TRBD1. This clonotype was obtained from a woman aged 80 or over with acute or convalescent COVID-19. The sample was peripheral blood. CDR3 residues: CASSRFTGTGGTEAFF. The CDR3 coding sequence is TGTGCCAGCAGCCGATTTACCGGGACAGGGGGCACTGAAGCTTTCTTT.